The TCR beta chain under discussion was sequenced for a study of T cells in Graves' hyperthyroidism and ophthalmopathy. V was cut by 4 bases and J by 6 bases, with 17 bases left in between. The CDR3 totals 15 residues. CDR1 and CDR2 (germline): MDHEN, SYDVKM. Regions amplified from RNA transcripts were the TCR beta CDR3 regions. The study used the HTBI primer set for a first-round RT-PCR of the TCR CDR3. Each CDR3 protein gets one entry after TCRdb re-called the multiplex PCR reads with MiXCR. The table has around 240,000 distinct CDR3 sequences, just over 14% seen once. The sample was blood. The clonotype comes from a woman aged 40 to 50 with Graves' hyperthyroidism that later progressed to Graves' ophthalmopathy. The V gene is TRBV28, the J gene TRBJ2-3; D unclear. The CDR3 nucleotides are TGTGCCAGCAGTTCCCTTCTCACAGCTAGTGATACGCAGTATTTT. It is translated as CASSSLLTASDTQYF.